This record covers a single T cell receptor beta chain. The target antigen is unknown. This table comes from immunoSEQ multiplex PCR, and its TCRdb copy is limited to in-frame clones, with some not included. The table lists over 950,000 clones, around three quarters of them singletons. The data originate from a study of shared clonotypes between healthy human individuals. Regarding the study as a whole: The four-donor shared clonotypes exceeded non-shared clonotypes in generation probability, with non-shared ones scoring lower. Sharing across a handful of donors was seen in 4% to 6.5% of naive CD4 clonotypes.

Donors were healthy HIV-negative adults without recent acute infections or vaccinations. This CDR3 has 15 amino acids. The V end lost 0 bases, the J end lost 1 base, and 8 bases lay between the germline ends. From germline, CDR1 is SGHAT and CDR2 FQNNGV. Input material: memory CD4+ T cells from PBMCs. Subset specified: CD45RA-negative fraction. The clonotype originates from a man aged 18 to 30 in good health. Some clones in this sample may be carry-over from other donors' samples. The chain links TRBV11-2 to TRBJ2-3; D is unclear. The DNA of the CDR3 is TGTGCCAGCAGCTTAGATTTTGCAGGCACAGATACGCAGTATTTT. The encoded protein is CASSLDFAGTDTQYF.